A selection of T cell receptor beta chains follows, all from one sample in a study of OX40 agonist ivuxolimab in advanced cancers. Data came from immunoSEQ multiplex PCR; TCRdb stores just in-frame clones and leaves some out. The table has around 35,000 clones, around 86% seen once. The sample here was CD4+ or CD8+ T cells sorted from blood, taken in a trial of the OX40 agonist ivuxolimab. The receptors shown here come from an adult with an advanced solid tumor such as melanoma, head and neck, liver or kidney cancer. The CDR3 runs from the conserved cysteine through the conserved F or W. D genes are given only for firm matches. The listing skips clone size in some rows; elsewhere it reads once, few, many or a size class.

clone_size j_call d_call v_call cdr3_aa cdr3_nt
. TRBJ2-7 . TRBV27 CASSLRGRRDEQYF TGTGCCAGCAGTTTAAGGGGACGCCGGGACGAGCAGTACTTC
few TRBJ1-1 . TRBV30 CAWTLVGAAFF TGTGCCTGGACCTTAGTAGGTGCAGCTTTCTTT
. TRBJ1-1 . TRBV19 CASSILGLNTEAFF TGTGCCAGTAGTATACTGGGGTTGAACACTGAAGCTTTCTTT
. TRBJ2-7 . TRBV19 CASSMDGASPYEQYF TGTGCCAGTAGTATGGACGGAGCCAGTCCCTACGAGCAGTACTTC
. TRBJ1-2 TRBD1 TRBV9 CASSFNPGQESYGYTF TGTGCCAGCAGCTTTAACCCCGGACAGGAAAGCTATGGCTACACCTTC
few TRBJ1-2 . TRBV18 CASSPGSVYGYTF TGTGCCAGCTCACCAGGCAGCGTCTATGGCTACACCTTC
. TRBJ1-2 . TRBV7-2 CASSLDGLGGGYTF TGTGCCAGCAGCTTAGACGGCCTAGGGGGTGGCTACACCTTC
. TRBJ1-1 . TRBV2 CASSPRDGKAFF TGTGCCAGCAGTCCCCGGGACGGGAAAGCTTTCTTT
. TRBJ2-7 TRBD2 TRBV4-3 CASSQSGRSLGEQYF TGCGCCAGCAGCCAAAGCGGGAGGTCCTTGGGCGAGCAGTACTTC
. TRBJ2-7 . TRBV5-4 CASSRDISYEQYF TGTGCCAGCAGCCGGGACATCTCCTACGAGCAGTACTTC
. TRBJ2-2 . TRBV7-6 CASSLGVAGELFF TGTGCCAGCAGCTTAGGTGTGGCCGGGGAGCTGTTTTTT
. TRBJ2-1 . TRBV9 CASSLAVISTSNEQFF TGTGCCAGCAGCCTTGCCGTGATATCCACGAGCAATGAGCAGTTCTTC
. TRBJ1-2 TRBD1 TRBV19 CASTRDSYYGYTF TGTGCCAGTACCCGGGACAGCTACTATGGCTACACCTTC
once TRBJ1-2 TRBD1 TRBV7-2 CASSPRTGGGYGYTF TGTGCCAGCAGCCCCCGGACAGGGGGCGGCTATGGCTACACCTTC
. TRBJ1-5 . TRBV7-2 CASSPLSRGLNQPQHF TGTGCCAGCAGCCCCCTATCCCGGGGACTCAATCAGCCCCAGCATTTT
. TRBJ1-1 . TRBV6-5 CASSYGAANTEAFF TGTGCCAGCAGTTACGGAGCAGCGAACACTGAAGCTTTCTTT
. TRBJ1-6 . TRBV7-2 CASSFWGNSPLHF TGTGCCAGCAGTTTTTGGGGCAACTCACCCCTCCACTTT
medium-sized TRBJ1-5 . TRBV2 CASSVGGVPQHF TGTGCCAGCAGTGTAGGGGGGGTGCCCCAGCATTTT
. TRBJ2-3 . TRBV2 CASKWAGRTDTQYF TGTGCCAGTAAATGGGCGGGGAGGACAGATACGCAGTATTTT
. TRBJ1-3 . TRBV5-1 CASSLGDLGGNTIYF TGCGCCAGCAGCTTGGGGGACCTTGGAGGAAACACCATATATTTT
. TRBJ1-1 . TRBV12-5 CASGWGDTEAFF TGTGCTAGTGGTTGGGGAGACACTGAAGCTTTCTTT
. TRBJ2-5 TRBD1 TRBV6-5 CASSQGRGETQYF TGTGCCAGCAGTCAAGGCAGGGGGGAGACCCAGTACTTC
. TRBJ2-1 . TRBV28 CASSSPLRSYEQFF TGTGCCAGCAGTTCCCCCCTGAGATCCTATGAGCAGTTCTTC
. TRBJ2-7 . TRBV10-1 CASSPGTGAASGIREQYF TGCGCCAGCAGTCCCGGGACAGGGGCGGCTAGCGGGATACGCGAGCAGTACTTC
. TRBJ2-7 TRBD2 TRBV15 CATSREAGASYEQYF TGTGCCACCAGCAGAGAAGCGGGGGCCTCCTACGAGCAGTACTTC
once TRBJ2-2 TRBD1 TRBV4-3 CASTYGTGANTGELFF TGCGCCAGCACCTACGGGACAGGGGCGAACACCGGGGAGCTGTTTTTT
once TRBJ1-5 . TRBV6-5 CASSFPNQPQHF TGTGCCAGCAGTTTCCCCAATCAGCCCCAGCATTTT
. TRBJ2-1 TRBD2 TRBV18 CASSPPGLAVGEQFF TGTGCCAGCTCACCACCGGGACTAGCAGTAGGTGAGCAGTTCTTC
few TRBJ1-2 . TRBV19 CASSPTGPLNYGYTF TGTGCCAGTAGCCCGACCGGGCCCCTGAACTATGGCTACACCTTC
. TRBJ2-5 TRBD1 TRBV5-1 CASRLGTGYSQETQYF TGCGCCAGCAGGCTTGGGACAGGATATTCTCAGGAGACCCAGTACTTC
. TRBJ1-1 TRBD1 TRBV7-2 CASSLRGTGGYLGTEAFF TGTGCCAGCAGCTTAAGGGGGACAGGGGGCTATTTAGGCACTGAAGCTTTCTTT
. TRBJ1-6 . TRBV5-8 CASSREGLSPLHF TGTGCCAGCAGCAGGGAGGGTCTTTCACCCCTCCACTTT
. TRBJ1-1 . TRBV29-1 CSAPGPAGTEAFF TGCAGCGCCCCGGGCCCAGCTGGCACTGAAGCTTTCTTT
. TRBJ1-1 TRBD1 TRBV10-3 CAIRTDREKNTEAFF TGTGCCATCAGAACGGACAGGGAGAAGAACACTGAAGCTTTCTTT
. TRBJ1-1 . TRBV7-2 CASRGGPNTEAFF TGTGCCAGCCGGGGTGGACCGAACACTGAAGCTTTCTTT
. TRBJ1-6 TRBD1 TRBV10-3 CAISDSGQGNSPLHF TGTGCCATCAGTGATTCGGGACAGGGGAATTCACCCCTCCACTTT
. TRBJ1-5 TRBD1 TRBV2 CASSGDRGDQPQHF TGTGCCAGCAGTGGGGACAGGGGGGATCAGCCCCAGCATTTT
. TRBJ1-6 . TRBV6-5 CASTSAFYNSPLHF TGTGCCAGCACCTCGGCCTTCTATAATTCACCCCTCCACTTT
. TRBJ1-2 . TRBV5-4 CASSLVGYNYGYTF TGTGCCAGCAGCTTGGTTGGGTATAACTATGGCTACACCTTC
. TRBJ2-3 TRBD2 TRBV5-1 CASRRSTSGSTDTQYF TGCGCCAGCAGGAGGAGTACTAGCGGCAGCACAGATACGCAGTATTTT
. TRBJ1-3 . TRBV18 CASSHGSRDTIYF TGTGCCAGCTCACATGGATCTCGGGACACCATATATTTT
. TRBJ2-7 . TRBV7-9 CASSRITYEQYF TGTGCCAGCAGCCGAATTACCTACGAGCAGTACTTC
once TRBJ1-5 . TRBV6-5 CASSEMQPQHF TGTGCCAGCAGTGAAATGCAGCCCCAGCATTTT
. TRBJ2-1 . TRBV28 CASKTEGVRYNEQFF TGTGCCAGCAAGACGGAGGGGGTGAGGTACAATGAGCAGTTCTTC
. TRBJ2-3 . TRBV18 CASSPPILGDTQYF TGTGCCAGCTCACCGCCAATTTTGGGAGATACGCAGTATTTT
. TRBJ1-1 . TRBV5-1 CASSLDFRENAFF TGCGCCAGCAGCTTGGATTTCAGGGAGAATGCTTTCTTT
. TRBJ1-1 . TRBV29-1 CSSLGGGLNTEAFF TGCAGCTCGCTAGGGGGGGGACTCAACACTGAAGCTTTCTTT
. TRBJ1-4 . TRBV4-3 CASSQDRGGSWEKLFF TGCGCCAGCAGCCAAGATAGAGGGGGAAGTTGGGAAAAACTGTTTTTT
. TRBJ2-7 TRBD2 TRBV4-2 CASSQDPTSGSYEQYF TGTGCCAGCAGCCAAGATCCTACTAGCGGGAGCTACGAGCAGTACTTC
. TRBJ2-1 . TRBV27 CASSSHLNYNEQFF TGTGCCAGCAGTTCCCACCTTAACTACAATGAGCAGTTCTTC
. TRBJ2-7 . TRBV28 CASSLQVPYEQYF TGTGCCAGCAGTTTACAGGTCCCCTACGAGCAGTACTTC